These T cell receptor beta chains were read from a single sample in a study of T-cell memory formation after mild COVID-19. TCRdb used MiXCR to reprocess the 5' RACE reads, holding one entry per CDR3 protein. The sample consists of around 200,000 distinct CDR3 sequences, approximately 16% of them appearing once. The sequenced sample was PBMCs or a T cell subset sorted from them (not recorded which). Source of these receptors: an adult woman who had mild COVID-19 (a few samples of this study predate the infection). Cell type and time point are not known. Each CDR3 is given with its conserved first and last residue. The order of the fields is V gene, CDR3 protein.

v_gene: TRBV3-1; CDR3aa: CASSPMTGKKLEAFF
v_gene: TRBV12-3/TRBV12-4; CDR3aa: CASSTGTHPYEQYF
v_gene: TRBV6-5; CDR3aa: CASSYSAGNYNEQFF
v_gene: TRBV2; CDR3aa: CASSEGQGSEQFF
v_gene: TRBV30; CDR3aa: CAWSVNSGNGYTF
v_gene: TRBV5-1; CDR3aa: CASSLGHREETQYF
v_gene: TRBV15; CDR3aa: CATSGLFLTDTQYF
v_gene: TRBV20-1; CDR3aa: CSAETGGYHEQFF
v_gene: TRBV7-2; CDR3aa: CASSLGGGVTEAFF
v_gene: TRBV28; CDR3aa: CASSPRLREQYF
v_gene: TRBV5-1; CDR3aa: CASSLTGRRDEKLFF
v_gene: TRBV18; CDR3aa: CASSPGQSGMNTEAFF
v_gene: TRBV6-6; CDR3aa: CASRGLAGVTDTQYF
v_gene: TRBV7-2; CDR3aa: CASSSRGSRMNTEAFF
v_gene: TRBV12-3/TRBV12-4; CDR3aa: CASKGRLETQYF
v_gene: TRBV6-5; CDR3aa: CASSAAGRTEAFF
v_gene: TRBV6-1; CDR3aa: CASSEWGLPNQPQHF
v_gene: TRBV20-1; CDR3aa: CSARDPTGFSSGNTIYF
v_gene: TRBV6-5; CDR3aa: CASSYSRDTGELFF
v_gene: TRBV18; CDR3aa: CASSPSTTQDEQYF
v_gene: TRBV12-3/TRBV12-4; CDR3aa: CASSHHRDEKLFF
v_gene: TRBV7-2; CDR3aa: CASSTFRRLAGETGELFF
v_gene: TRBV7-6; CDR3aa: CASSPVETNEKLFF
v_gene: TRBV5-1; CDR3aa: CASSLGPGQGYNEQFF
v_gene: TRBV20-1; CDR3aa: CSARGGTGLSGNTIYF
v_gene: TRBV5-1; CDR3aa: CASNSGAGSGNRNEQFF
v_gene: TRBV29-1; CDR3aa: CSVAWETEAFF
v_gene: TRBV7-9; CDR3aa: CASSPGLAFRGQFF
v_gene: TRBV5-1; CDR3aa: CASNPSLAADTQYF
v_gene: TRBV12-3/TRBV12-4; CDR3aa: CASRGTSRNEQFF
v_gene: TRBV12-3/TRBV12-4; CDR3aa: CASRPGTGDYNEQFF
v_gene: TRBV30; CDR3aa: CAWSGGFNSNQPQHF
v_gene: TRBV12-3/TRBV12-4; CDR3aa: CASSSSGPGELFF
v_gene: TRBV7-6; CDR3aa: CASSLSLGLAATYEQYF
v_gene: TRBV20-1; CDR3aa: CSARVGTGVNEQYF
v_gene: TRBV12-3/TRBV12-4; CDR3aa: CASIRRAPPGELFF
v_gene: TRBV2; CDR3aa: CASSEEGNSPLHF
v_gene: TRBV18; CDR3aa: CASSLDRGIYNEQFF
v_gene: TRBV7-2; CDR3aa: CASSPTSVSYNEQFF
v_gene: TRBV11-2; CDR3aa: CASRFFGGKSSGNTIYF
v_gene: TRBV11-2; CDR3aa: CASSLRTSGSRYNEQFF
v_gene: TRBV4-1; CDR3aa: CASSHRDRTNEQFF
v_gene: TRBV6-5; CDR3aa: CASSSRHPVGNQPQHF
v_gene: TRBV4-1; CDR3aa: CASSQEVRGHGELFF
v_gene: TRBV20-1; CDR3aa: CSARSVGATGTSGPPRGKNIQYF
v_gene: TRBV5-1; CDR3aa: CASSLLTGAIAGNTIYF
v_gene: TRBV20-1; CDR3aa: CSAREGTGGGEQYF
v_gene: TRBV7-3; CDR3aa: CASSLSEVDTQYF
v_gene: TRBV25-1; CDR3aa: CASRPYGQGGYGYTF
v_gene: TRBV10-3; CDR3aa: CAIRKKTGDSYEQYF
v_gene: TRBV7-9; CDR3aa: CASSLDMNTEAFF